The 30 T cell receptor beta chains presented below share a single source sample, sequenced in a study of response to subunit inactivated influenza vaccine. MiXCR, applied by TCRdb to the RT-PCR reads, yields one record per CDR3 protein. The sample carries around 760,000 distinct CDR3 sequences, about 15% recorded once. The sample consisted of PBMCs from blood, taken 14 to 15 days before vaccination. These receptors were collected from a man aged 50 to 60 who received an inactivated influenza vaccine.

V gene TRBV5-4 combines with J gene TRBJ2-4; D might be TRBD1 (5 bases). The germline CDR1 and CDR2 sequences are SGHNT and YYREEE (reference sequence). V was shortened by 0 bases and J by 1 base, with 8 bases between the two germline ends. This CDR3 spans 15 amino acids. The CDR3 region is CASSLAGMAKNIQYF. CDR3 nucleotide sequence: TGTGCCAGCAGCTTGGCAGGGATGGCCAAAAACATTCAGTACTTC.

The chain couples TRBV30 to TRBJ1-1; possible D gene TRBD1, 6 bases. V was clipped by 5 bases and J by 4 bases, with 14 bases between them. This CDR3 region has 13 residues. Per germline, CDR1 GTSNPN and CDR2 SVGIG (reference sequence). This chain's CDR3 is CAWGETGFTEAFF. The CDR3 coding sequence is TGTGCCTGGGGGGAGACAGGATTCACTGAAGCTTTCTTT.

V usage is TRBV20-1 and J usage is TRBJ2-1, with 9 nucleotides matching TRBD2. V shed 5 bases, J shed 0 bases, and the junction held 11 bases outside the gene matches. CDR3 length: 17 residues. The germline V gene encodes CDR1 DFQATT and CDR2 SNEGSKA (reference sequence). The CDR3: CSAPSGLAGISYNEQFF. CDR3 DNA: TGCAGTGCTCCCTCCGGGCTAGCGGGAATCTCCTACAATGAGCAGTTCTTC.

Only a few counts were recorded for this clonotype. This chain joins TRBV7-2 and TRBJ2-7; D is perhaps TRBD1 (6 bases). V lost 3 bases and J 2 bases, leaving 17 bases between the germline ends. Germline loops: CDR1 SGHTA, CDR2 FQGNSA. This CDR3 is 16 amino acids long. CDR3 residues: CASSFTWGRGAYEQYF. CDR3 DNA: TGTGCCAGCAGCTTTACTTGGGGCAGGGGAGCCTACGAGCAGTACTTC.

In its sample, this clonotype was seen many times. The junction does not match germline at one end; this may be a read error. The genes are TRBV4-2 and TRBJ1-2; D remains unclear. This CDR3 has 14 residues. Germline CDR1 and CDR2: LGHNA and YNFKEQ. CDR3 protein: CASSQEGRNYGYTF. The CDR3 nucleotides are TGCGCCAGCAGCCAAGAGGGCCGGAACTATGGCTACACCTTC.

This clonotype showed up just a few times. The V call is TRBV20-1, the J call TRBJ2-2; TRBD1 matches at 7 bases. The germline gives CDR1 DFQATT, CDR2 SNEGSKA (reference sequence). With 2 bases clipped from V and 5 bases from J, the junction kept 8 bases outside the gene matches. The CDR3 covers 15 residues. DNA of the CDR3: TGCAGTGCTAGACAAATAGACAGGGATACCGGGGAGCTGTTTTTT. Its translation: CSARQIDRDTGELFF.

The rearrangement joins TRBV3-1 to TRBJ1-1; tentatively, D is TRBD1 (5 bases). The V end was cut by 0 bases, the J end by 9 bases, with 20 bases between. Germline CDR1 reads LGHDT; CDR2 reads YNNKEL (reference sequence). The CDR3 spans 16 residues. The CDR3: CASSQESWQGIGKAFF. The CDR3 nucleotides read TGTGCCAGCAGCCAAGAAAGTTGGCAGGGCATAGGAAAAGCTTTCTTT.

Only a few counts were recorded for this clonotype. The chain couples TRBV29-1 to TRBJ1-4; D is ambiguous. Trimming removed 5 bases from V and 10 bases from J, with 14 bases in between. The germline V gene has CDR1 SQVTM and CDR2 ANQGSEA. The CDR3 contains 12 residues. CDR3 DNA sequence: TGCAGCGTTCGGGGAGGCCATGCAAAACTGTTTTTT. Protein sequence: CSVRGGHAKLFF.

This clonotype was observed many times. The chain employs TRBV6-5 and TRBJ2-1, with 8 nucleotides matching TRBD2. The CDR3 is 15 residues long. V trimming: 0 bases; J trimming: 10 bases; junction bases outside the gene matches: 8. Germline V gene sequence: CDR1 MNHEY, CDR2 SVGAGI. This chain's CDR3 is CASSYSGSGVTEQFF. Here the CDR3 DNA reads TGTGCCAGCAGTTACTCGGGTAGCGGGGTGACGGAGCAGTTCTTC.

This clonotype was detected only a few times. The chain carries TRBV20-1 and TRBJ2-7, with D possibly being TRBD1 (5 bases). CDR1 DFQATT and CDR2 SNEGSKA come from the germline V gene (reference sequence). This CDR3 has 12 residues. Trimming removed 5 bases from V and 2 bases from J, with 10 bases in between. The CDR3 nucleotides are TGCAGTGCTGCGACAGAAACCTACGAGCAGTACTTC. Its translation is CSAATETYEQYF.

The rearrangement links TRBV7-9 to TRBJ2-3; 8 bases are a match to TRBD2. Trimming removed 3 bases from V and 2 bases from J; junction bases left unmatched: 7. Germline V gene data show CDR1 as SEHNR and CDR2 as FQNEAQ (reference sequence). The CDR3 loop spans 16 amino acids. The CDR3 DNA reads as TGTGCCAGCAGCTTCGACCGGACTAGCCTCACAGATACGCAGTATTTT. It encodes CASSFDRTSLTDTQYF. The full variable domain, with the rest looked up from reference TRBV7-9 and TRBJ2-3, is DTGVSQNPRHKITKRGQNVTFRCDPISEHNRLYWYRQTLGQGPEFLTYFQNEAQLEKSRLLSDRFSAERPKGSFSTLEIQRTEQGDSAMYLCASSFDRTSLTDTQYFGPGTRLTVL.

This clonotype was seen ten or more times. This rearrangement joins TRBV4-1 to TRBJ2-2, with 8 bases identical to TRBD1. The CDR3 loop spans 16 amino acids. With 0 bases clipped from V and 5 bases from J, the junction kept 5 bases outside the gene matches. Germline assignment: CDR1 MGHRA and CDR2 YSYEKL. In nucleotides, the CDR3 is TGCGCCAGCAGCCAAGATGCAGGGGGCTGGACCGGGGAGCTGTTTTTT. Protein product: CASSQDAGGWTGELFF.

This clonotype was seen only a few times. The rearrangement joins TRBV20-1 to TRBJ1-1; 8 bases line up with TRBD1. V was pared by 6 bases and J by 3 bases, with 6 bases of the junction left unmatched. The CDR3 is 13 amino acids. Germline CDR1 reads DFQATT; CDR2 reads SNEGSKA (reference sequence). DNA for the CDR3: TGCAGTGCATACTCAGGGGGCCACACTGAAGCTTTCTTT. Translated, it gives CSAYSGGHTEAFF.

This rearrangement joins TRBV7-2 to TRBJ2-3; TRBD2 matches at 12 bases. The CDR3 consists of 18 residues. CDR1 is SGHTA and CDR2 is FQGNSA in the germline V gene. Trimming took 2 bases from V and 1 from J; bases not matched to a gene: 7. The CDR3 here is CASSLTLAGGRGTDTQYF. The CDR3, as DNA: TGTGCCAGCAGCTTAACCCTAGCGGGGGGGCGGGGCACAGATACGCAGTATTTT.

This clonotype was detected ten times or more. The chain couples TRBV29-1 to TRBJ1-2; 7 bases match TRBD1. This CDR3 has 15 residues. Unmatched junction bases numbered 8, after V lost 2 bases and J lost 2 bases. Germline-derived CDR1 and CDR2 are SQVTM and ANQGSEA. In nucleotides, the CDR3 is TGCAGCGTTGAACGGGGGGGCAGGGGGAACTATGGCTACACCTTC. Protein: CSVERGGRGNYGYTF.

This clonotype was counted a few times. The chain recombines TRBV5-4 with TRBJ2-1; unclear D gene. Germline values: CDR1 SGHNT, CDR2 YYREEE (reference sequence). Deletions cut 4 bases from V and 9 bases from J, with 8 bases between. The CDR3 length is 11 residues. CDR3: CASSGLSEQFF. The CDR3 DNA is TGTGCCAGCAGCGGGCTTAGTGAGCAGTTCTTC.

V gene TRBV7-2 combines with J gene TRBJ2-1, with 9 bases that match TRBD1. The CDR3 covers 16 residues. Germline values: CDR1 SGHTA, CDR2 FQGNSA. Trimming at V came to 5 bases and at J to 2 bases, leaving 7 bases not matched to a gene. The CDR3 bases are TGTGCCAGCAGCCCCGGGACAGGGAATACCTACAATGAGCAGTTCTTC. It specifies CASSPGTGNTYNEQFF.

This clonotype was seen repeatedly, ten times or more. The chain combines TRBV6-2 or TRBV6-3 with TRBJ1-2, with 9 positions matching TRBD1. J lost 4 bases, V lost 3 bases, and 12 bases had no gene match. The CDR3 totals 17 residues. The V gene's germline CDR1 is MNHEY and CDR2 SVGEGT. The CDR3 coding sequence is TGTGCCAGCAGTTATTCTCGCTCCGGGACAGGGTCCTATGGCTACACCTTC. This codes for CASSYSRSGTGSYGYTF.

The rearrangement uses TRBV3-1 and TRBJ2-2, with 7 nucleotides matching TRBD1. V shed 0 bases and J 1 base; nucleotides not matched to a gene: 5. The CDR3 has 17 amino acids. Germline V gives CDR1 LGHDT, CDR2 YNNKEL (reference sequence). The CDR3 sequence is CASSQDLDRRNTGELFF. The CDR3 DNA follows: TGTGCCAGCAGCCAAGATTTGGACAGGAGGAACACCGGGGAGCTGTTTTTT.

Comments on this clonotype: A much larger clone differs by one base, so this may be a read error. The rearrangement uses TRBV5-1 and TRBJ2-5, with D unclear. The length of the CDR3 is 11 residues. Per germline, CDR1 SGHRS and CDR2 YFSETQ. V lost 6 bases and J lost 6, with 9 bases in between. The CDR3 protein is CASTEVKTQYF. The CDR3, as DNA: TGCGCCAGCACAGAGGTGAAGACCCAGTACTTC.

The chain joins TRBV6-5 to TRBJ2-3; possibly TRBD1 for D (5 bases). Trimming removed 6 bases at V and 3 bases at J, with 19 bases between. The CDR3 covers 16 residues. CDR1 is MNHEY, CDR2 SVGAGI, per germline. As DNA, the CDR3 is TGTGCCAGCAGATACCTAACAGGTGTGGGGACAGATACGCAGTATTTT. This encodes CASRYLTGVGTDTQYF.

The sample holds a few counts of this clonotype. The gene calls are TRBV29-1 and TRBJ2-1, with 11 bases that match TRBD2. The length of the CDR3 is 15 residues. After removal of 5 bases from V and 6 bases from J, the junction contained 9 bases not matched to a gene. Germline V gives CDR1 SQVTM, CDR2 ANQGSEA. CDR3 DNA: TGCAGCGTTCAAGGAGTAGCGGGGGGGAGCAATGAGCAGTTCTTC. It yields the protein CSVQGVAGGSNEQFF.

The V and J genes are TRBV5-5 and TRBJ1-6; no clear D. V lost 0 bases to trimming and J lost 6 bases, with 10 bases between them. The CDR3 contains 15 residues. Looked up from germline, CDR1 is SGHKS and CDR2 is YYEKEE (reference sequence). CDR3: CASSLGAGINSPLHF. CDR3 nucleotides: TGTGCCAGCAGCTTGGGTGCAGGCATTAATTCACCCCTCCACTTT.

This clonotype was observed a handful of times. CDR3 nucleotides: TGCGCCAGCGGTTCGGAGAATTCACCCCTCCACTTT. Translated: CASGSENSPLHF. The chain joins TRBV4-3 to TRBJ1-6; D call uncertain. Looked up from germline, CDR1 is LGHNA and CDR2 is YSLEER. This CDR3 has 12 amino acids. V gave up 8 bases and J gave up 7 bases, with 9 bases separating them.

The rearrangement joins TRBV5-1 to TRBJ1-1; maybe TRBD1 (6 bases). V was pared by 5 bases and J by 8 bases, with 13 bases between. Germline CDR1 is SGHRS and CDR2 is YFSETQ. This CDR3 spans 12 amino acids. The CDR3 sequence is CASSDGTTEAFF. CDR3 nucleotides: TGCGCCAGCAGTGATGGGACAACCGAAGCTTTCTTT.

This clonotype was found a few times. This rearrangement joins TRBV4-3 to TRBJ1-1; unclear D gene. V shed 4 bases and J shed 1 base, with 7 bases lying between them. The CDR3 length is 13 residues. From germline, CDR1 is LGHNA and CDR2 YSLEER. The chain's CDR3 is CASSRLGNTEAFF. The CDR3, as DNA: TGCGCCAGCAGCCGATTGGGGAACACTGAAGCTTTCTTT.

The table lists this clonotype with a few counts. The DNA of the CDR3 is TGTGCCAGCAGCGACTATGGAGGAGCCAACGTCCTGACTTTC. Encoded protein: CASSDYGGANVLTF. The chain carries TRBV6-2 or TRBV6-3 and TRBJ2-6; D is possibly TRBD2 (5 bases). Germline assignment: CDR1 MNHEY and CDR2 SVGEGT. V was shortened by 6 bases and J by 7 bases, with 13 bases between the two germline ends. CDR3 size: 14 residues.

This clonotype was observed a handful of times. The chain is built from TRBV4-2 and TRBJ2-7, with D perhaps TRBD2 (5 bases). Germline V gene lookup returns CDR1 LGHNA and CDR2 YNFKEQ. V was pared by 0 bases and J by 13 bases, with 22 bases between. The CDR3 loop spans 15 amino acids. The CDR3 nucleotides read TGTGCCAGCAGCCAAGAAGGAGGAGACTGGAGATCCGCTTACTTC. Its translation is CASSQEGGDWRSAYF.

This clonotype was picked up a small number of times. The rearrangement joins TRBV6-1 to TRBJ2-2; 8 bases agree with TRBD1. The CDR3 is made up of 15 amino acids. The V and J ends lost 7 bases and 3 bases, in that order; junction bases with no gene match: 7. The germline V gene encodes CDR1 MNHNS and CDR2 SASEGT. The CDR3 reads CASTHLGQDTGELFF. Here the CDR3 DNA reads TGTGCCAGCACCCATTTGGGACAGGACACCGGGGAGCTGTTTTTT.

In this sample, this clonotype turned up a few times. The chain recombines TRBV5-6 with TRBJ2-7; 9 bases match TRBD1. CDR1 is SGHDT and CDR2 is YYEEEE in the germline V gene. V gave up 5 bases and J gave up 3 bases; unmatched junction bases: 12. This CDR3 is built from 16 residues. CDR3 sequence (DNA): TGTGCCAGCAGTTATCGGCCGGGACAGGGTCGCTACGAGCAGTACTTC. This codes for CASSYRPGQGRYEQYF.